This TCR beta chain was found in a study of cytomegalovirus exposure and HLA in healthy donors. Assay used: immunoSEQ multiplex PCR; TCRdb lists only in-frame clones, some missing. The table includes roughly 350,000 clones, approximately 90% detected once. The CDR3 contains 13 residues. Deletions cut 8 bases from V and 4 bases from J, with 14 bases between. Germline loops: CDR1 MDHEN, CDR2 SYDVKM. The donors were part of the validation cohort, which consisted of about 120 subjects and was separate from the first cohort of about 650 subjects. This TCR came from a woman under 30 in good health and CMV-seronegative. Sequencing input: PBMCs. The chain links TRBV28 to TRBJ1-1, with D unclear. Here the CDR3 DNA reads TGTGCCAGCCTACGGTACGGTCCCACTGAAGCTTTCTTT. This translates into CASLRYGPTEAFF.